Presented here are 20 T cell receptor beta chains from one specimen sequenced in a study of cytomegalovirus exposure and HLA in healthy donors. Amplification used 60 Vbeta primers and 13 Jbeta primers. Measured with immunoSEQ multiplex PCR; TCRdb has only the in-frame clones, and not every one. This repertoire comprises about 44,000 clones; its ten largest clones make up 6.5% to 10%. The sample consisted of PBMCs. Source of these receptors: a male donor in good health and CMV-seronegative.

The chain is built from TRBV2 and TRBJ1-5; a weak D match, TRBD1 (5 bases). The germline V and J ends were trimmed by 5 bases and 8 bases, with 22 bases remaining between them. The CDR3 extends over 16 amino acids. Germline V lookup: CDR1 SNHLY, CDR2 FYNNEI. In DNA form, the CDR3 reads TGTGCCAGCAGTCCAAGCCCCTCCTCAGGGCTAAAGCCCCAGCATTTT. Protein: CASSPSPSSGLKPQHF.

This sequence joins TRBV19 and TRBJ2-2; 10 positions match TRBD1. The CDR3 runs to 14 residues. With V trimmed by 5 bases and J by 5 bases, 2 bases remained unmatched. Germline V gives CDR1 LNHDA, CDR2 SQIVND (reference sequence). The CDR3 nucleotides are TGTGCCAGTAGTTTGGACAGGGGGACCGGGGAGCTGTTTTTT. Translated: CASSLDRGTGELFF. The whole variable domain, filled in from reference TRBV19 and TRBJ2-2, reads DGGITQSPKYLFRKEGQNVTLSCEQNLNHDAMYWYRQDPGQGLRLIYYSQIVNDFQKGDIAEGYSVSREKKESFPLTVTSAQKNPTAFYLCASSLDRGTGELFFGEGSRLTVL.

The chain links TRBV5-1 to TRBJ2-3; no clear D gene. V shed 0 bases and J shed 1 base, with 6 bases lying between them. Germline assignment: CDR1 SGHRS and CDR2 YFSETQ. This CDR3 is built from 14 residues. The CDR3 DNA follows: TGCGCCAGCAGCTTGGATCGGGGCACAGATACGCAGTATTTT. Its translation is CASSLDRGTDTQYF.

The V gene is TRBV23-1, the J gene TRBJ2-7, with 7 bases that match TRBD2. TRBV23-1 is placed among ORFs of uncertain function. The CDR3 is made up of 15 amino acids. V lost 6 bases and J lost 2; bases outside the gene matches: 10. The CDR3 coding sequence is TGCGCCAGCAGCCGCGGGGAGGGGTGTCCCTACGAGCAGTACTTC. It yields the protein CASSRGEGCPYEQYF.

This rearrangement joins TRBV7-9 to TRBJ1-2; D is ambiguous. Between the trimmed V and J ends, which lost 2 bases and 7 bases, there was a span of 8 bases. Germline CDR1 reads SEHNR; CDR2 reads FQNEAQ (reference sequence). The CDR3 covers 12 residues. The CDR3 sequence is CASSLSHGGYTF. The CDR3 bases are TGTGCCAGCAGCTTAAGCCACGGTGGCTACACCTTC.

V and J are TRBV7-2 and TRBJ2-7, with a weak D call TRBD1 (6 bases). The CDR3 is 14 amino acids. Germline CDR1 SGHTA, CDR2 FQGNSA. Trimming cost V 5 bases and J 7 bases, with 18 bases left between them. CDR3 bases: TGTGCCAGCAGCCCAACTTCGGGTCAGGGGGAGCAGTACTTC. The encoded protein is CASSPTSGQGEQYF.

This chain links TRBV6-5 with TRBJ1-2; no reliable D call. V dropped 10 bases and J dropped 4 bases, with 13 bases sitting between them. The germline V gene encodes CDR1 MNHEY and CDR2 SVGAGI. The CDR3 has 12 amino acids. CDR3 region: CATIKSPYGYTF. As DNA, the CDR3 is TGTGCCACCATCAAGAGCCCCTATGGCTACACCTTC.

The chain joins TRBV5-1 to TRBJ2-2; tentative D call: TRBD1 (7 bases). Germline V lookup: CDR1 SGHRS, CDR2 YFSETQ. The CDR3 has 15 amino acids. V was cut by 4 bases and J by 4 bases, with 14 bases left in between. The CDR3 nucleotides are TGCGCCAGCAGCGCAAGACAGGGAGGCACCGGGGAGCTGTTTTTT. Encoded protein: CASSARQGGTGELFF.

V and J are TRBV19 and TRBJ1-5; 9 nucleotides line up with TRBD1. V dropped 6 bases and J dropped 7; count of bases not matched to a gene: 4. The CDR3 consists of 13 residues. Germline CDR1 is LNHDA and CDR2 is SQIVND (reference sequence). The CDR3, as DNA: TGTGCCAGTAGCTGGACAGGGGCCCAGCCCCAGCATTTT. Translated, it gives CASSWTGAQPQHF. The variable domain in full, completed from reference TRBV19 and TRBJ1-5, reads DGGITQSPKYLFRKEGQNVTLSCEQNLNHDAMYWYRQDPGQGLRLIYYSQIVNDFQKGDIAEGYSVSREKKESFPLTVTSAQKNPTAFYLCASSWTGAQPQHFGDGTRLSIL.

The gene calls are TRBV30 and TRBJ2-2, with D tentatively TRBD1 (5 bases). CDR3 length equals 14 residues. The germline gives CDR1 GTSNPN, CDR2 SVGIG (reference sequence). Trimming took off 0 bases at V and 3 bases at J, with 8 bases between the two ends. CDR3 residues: CAWSVKTDTGELFF. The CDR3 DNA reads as TGTGCCTGGAGTGTAAAGACAGACACCGGGGAGCTGTTTTTT.

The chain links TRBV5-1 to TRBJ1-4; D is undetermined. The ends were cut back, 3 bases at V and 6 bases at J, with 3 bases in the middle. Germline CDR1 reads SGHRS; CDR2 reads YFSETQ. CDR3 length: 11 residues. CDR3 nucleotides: TGCGCCAGCAGCTCCGATGAAAAACTGTTTTTT. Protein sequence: CASSSDEKLFF.

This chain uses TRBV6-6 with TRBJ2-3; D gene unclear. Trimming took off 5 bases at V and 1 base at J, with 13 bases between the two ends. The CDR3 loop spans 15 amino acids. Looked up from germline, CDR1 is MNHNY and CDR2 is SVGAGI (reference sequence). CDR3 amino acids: CASSQLPPGTDTQYF. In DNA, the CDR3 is TGTGCCAGCAGTCAACTCCCTCCCGGCACAGATACGCAGTATTTT.

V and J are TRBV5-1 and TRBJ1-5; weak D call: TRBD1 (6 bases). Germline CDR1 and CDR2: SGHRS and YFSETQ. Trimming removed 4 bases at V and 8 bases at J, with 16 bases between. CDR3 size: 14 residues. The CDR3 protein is CASSPGQLWEPQHF. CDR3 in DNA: TGCGCCAGCAGCCCTGGACAGTTGTGGGAGCCCCAGCATTTT. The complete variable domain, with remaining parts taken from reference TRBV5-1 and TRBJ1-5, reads KAGVTQTPRYLIKTRGQQVTLSCSPISGHRSVSWYQQTPGQGLQFLFEYFSETQRNKGNFPGRFSGRQFSNSRSEMNVSTLELGDSALYLCASSPGQLWEPQHFGDGTRLSIL.

The CDR3 loop reads CASRVSLIPFDEQFF. In DNA, the CDR3 is TGTGCCAGCAGAGTTTCACTAATCCCATTCGATGAGCAGTTCTTC. The genes are TRBV28 and TRBJ2-1; no definite D call. The V gene lost 6 bases and the J gene lost 8 bases, with 20 bases spanning the gap. The CDR3 sequence is 15 residues long. Germline V lookup: CDR1 MDHEN, CDR2 SYDVKM.

Written as DNA, the CDR3 is TGTGCCAGCAGCTCCGGGACTAGGTACAATGAGCAGTTCTTC. Its translation: CASSSGTRYNEQFF. The chain uses TRBV7-9 and TRBJ2-1; 8 bases match TRBD2. Germline CDR1 is SEHNR and CDR2 is FQNEAQ (reference sequence). Trimming at V came to 4 bases and at J to 4 bases, leaving 3 bases not matched to a gene. This CDR3 is 14 amino acids long.

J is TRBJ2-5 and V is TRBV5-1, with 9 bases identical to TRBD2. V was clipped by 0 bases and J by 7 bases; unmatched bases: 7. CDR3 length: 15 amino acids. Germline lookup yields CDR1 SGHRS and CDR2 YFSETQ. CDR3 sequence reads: CASSLVSGSGRTQYF. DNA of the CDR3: TGCGCCAGCAGCTTGGTTAGCGGGAGTGGTAGGACCCAGTACTTC.

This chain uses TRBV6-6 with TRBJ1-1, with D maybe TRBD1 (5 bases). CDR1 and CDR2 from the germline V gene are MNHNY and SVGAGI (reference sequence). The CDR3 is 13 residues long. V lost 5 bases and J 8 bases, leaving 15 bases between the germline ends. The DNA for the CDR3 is TGTGCCAGCAGTCCCCCCCAGGGAACCGAAGCTTTCTTT. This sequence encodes CASSPPQGTEAFF.

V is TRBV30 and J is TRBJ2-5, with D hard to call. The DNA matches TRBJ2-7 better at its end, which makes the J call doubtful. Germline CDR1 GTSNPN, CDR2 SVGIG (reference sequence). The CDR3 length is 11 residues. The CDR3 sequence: CAWSTGPEQYF. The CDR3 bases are TGTGCCTGGAGCACCGGTCCCGAGCAGTACTTC.

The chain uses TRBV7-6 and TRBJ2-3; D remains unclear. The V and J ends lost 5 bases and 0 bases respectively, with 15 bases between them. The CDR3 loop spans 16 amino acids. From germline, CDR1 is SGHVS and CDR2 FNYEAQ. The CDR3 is CASSPVLKASTDTQYF. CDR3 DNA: TGTGCCAGCAGCCCGGTACTCAAAGCTAGCACAGATACGCAGTATTTT.

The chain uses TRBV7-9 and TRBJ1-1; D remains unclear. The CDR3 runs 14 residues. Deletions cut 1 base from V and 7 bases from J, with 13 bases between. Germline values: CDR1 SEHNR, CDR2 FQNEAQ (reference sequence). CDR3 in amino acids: CASSLDVSGSEAFF. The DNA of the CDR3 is TGTGCCAGCAGCTTAGATGTGTCGGGGAGTGAAGCTTTCTTT.